This TCR beta chain was captured by sequencing in a study of T cell responses to AZD1222 COVID-19 vaccine. Findings and limits, study-wide: There were mostly white British donors and more females than males, and clonal diversity was possibly underestimated.

With regard to this clone: Its cognate antigen is unknown.

Trimming removed 3 bases from V and 0 bases from J, with 9 bases in between. CDR1 SGDLS and CDR2 YYNGEE come from the germline V gene. The CDR3 has 14 residues. Sequencing was performed with immunoSEQ multiplex PCR; in TCRdb, only in-frame clones are kept and a portion is missing. This table has roughly 110,000 clones, 88% appearing once. The clonotype comes from an adult who received the AZD1222 COVID-19 vaccine. Material: peripheral blood, obtained 28 days after the second AZD1222 dose. This chain joins TRBV9 and TRBJ1-2; D may be TRBD1 (6 bases). The CDR3 sequence is CASSAQGPNYGYTF. Written as DNA, the CDR3 is TGTGCCAGCAGCGCACAGGGTCCTAACTATGGCTACACCTTC.